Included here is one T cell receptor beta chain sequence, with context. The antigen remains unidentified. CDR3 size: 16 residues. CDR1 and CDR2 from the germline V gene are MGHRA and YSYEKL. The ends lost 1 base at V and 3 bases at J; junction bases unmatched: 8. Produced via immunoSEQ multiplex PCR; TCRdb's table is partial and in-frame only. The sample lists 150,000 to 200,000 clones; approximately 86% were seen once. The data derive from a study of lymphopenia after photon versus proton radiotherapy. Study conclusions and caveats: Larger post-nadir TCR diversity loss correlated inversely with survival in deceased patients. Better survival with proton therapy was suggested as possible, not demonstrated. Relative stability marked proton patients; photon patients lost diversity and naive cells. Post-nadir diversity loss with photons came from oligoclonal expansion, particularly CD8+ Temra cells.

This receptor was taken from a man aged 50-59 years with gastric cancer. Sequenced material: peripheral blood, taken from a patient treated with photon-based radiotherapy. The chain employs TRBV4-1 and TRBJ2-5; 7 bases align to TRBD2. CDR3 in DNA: TGCGCCAGCAGCCAAGTCGGCGGGAGACGCGAAGAGACCCAGTACTTC. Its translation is CASSQVGGRREETQYF.